This T cell receptor beta chain was obtained from a study of blood T cell repertoires in COVID-19. Overall study: In each case, the material was cDNA or gDNA derived from T cells, B-cell-depleted T cells, or PBMCs.

The V gene lost 7 bases and the J gene lost 4 bases, with 8 bases spanning the gap. CDR1 and CDR2 from the germline V gene are MNHEY and SVGAGI. CDR3 length: 12 amino acids. How the authors handled the data: Estimation of nucleated cell counts was performed using reference gene primer amplification. Data came from immunoSEQ multiplex PCR; TCRdb stores just in-frame clones and leaves some out. V, J and clone size are those of that table, while D and trimming were read from the DNA. The sample contains 180,000 or so clones, approximately 85% of which appear only once. Specimen: peripheral blood. The V and J genes are TRBV6-5 and TRBJ1-5; no clear D. The clonotype comes from a human donor with active or convalescent COVID-19. The donor label of this sample is uncertain. The CDR3 sequence: CASTDFNQPQHF. CDR3 DNA sequence: TGTGCCAGCACAGACTTTAATCAGCCCCAGCATTTT.